Following are 3 T cell receptor beta chains from one sample sequenced in a study of cytomegalovirus exposure and HLA in healthy donors. PCR was performed using 60 Vbeta and 13 Jbeta primers. The method was immunoSEQ multiplex PCR; TCRdb's version includes in-frame clones alone and lacks a portion of them. This table holds 150,000 to 200,000 clones, 75% to 85% found once. Source material: PBMCs. The origin of the receptors is a boy younger than 18 in good health and CMV-seronegative.

The chain uses TRBV15 and TRBJ1-1, with 8 positions matching TRBD1. With V trimmed by 3 bases and J by 4 bases, 7 bases remained unmatched. The germline V gene encodes CDR1 LNHNV and CDR2 YYDKDF (reference sequence). This CDR3 is built from 15 residues. In DNA form, the CDR3 reads TGTGCCACCAGCAGGGAAAGGACAGGGACCACTGAAGCTTTCTTT. Its translation is CATSRERTGTTEAFF.

V is TRBV12-5 and J is TRBJ1-5, with D tentatively TRBD1 (6 bases). The germline gives CDR1 LGHNT, CDR2 FRNRAP. The CDR3 consists of 16 residues. Trimming took off 0 bases at V and 2 bases at J, with 11 bases between the two ends. The CDR3 coding sequence is TGTGCTAGTGGTTTGGTTGAGGGGGGGGGCAATCAGCCCCAGCATTTT. Translating it yields CASGLVEGGGNQPQHF.

Written as DNA, the CDR3 is TGTGCCAGCAGCTTAGATCTAGCGAACTTCTACGAGCAGTACTTC. It is translated as CASSLDLANFYEQYF. The chain has TRBV7-2 and TRBJ2-5, with D possibly TRBD2 on 6 matching bases. The J call may be wrong; the DNA end is better matched by TRBJ2-7. This CDR3 has 15 amino acids. Germline V gene lookup returns CDR1 SGHTA and CDR2 FQGNSA.